This record looks at one T cell receptor (beta chain) sequence and its context. With random hexamers, reverse transcription was performed on about 0.5 to 1 ug of RNA. The TCR beta CDR3 was amplified by immunoSEQ multiplex PCR across 54 Vbeta, 13 Jbeta. TCRdb called the immunoSEQ multiplex PCR reads again in MiXCR, with one record for every CDR3 protein. The table shows fewer than 150,000 distinct CDR3 sequences, with about 92% occurring only once. Stable or active relapsing-remitting multiple sclerosis, untreated and meeting revised McDonald criteria, defined the controls. This entry is derived from a study of CD8 T cells in Susac syndrome. V was pared by 5 bases and J by 2 bases, with 10 bases between. The CDR3 contains 15 residues. The V gene's germline CDR1 is MNHNY and CDR2 SVGAGI (reference sequence).

The rearrangement joins TRBV6-6 to TRBJ2-6, with no clear D. Input material: CD4+ T cells from PBMCs. The source of this sequence is a human donor with multiple sclerosis. This chain's CDR3 is CASSKQAAGANVLTF. CDR3 coding DNA: TGTGCCAGCAGTAAGCAGGCGGCTGGGGCCAACGTCCTGACTTTC.